Each of the 28 T cell receptor beta chains below was sequenced from the same sample in a study of identical twins. TCRdb fed the 5' RACE reads into MiXCR, producing one record per CDR3 protein. The repertoire consists of about 570,000 distinct CDR3 sequences, with just under 10% occurring once and the leading ten covering 3%. A further study also used this sample, focusing on yellow fever vaccine responses in identical twins.

The specimen was PBMCs. These receptors all come from a woman in her late teens or twenties in good health.

In its sample, this clonotype was seen a few times. The V gene is TRBV4-1, the J gene TRBJ2-7; TRBD1 agrees at 8 bases. Losses at the gene ends were 4 bases for V and 5 bases for J; bases not matched to a gene: 7. Germline V lookup: CDR1 MGHRA, CDR2 YSYEKL. There are 14 residues in the CDR3. The CDR3 reads CASSRQGNMNEQYF. For the CDR3, the DNA is TGCGCCAGCAGCCGACAGGGGAATATGAACGAGCAGTACTTC.

V and J are TRBV7-8 and TRBJ2-5; TRBD1 is a possible D gene (6 bases). CDR1 SGHVS and CDR2 FQNEAQ come from the germline V gene. Trimming stripped 4 bases from V and 2 bases from J, with 14 bases between. This CDR3 has 15 residues. For the CDR3, the DNA is TGTGCCAGCAGCTCCTCAGGGGAAAATCAAGAGACCCAGTACTTC. It encodes CASSSSGENQETQYF.

This clonotype was observed a few times. The rearrangement uses TRBV5-1 and TRBJ1-2; D is unresolved. Trimming shortened V by 1 base and J by 7 bases, and 8 bases separated the two germline ends. CDR1 SGHRS and CDR2 YFSETQ come from the germline V gene. The CDR3 has 12 amino acids. As DNA, the CDR3 is TGCGCCAGCAGCTTGACGAGGACTGGCTACACCTTC. Protein product: CASSLTRTGYTF. Looking up the rest from reference TRBV5-1 and TRBJ1-2 gives the full variable domain: KAGVTQTPRYLIKTRGQQVTLSCSPISGHRSVSWYQQTPGQGLQFLFEYFSETQRNKGNFPGRFSGRQFSNSRSEMNVSTLELGDSALYLCASSLTRTGYTFGSGTRLTVV.

This chain connects TRBV24-1 to TRBJ2-2; no firm D call. CDR3 length: 12 residues. From germline, CDR1 is KGHDR and CDR2 SFDVKD. With 5 bases removed from V and 4 bases from J, the gap between germline ends came to 4 bases. The CDR3 spells CATSVGTGELFF. The CDR3 DNA reads as TGTGCCACCAGTGTTGGCACCGGGGAGCTGTTTTTT.

The chain couples TRBV20-1 to TRBJ2-6; D uncertain. Trimming shortened V by 6 bases and J by 4 bases, and 13 bases separated the two germline ends. This CDR3 is 14 amino acids long. Germline CDR1 is DFQATT and CDR2 is SNEGSKA (reference sequence). The CDR3: CSAQSGRGANVLTF. Here the CDR3 DNA reads TGCAGTGCCCAATCCGGGCGCGGGGCCAACGTCCTGACTTTC.

The sample holds one count of this clonotype. The rearrangement joins TRBV7-8 to TRBJ2-1, with 9 bases aligning to TRBD2. V lost 5 bases to trimming and J lost 8 bases; unmatched junction nucleotides: 10. Germline V CDR1 and CDR2: SGHVS, FQNEAQ. This CDR3 comprises 15 residues. The CDR3 coding sequence is TGTGCCAGCAGCCGACCCCGCGGGAGGGTACATGAGCAGTTCTTC. It encodes CASSRPRGRVHEQFF.

This sequence joins TRBV10-3 and TRBJ1-1; D unclear. The CDR3 has 10 residues. The V gene's germline CDR1 is ENHRY and CDR2 SYGVKD. V lost 4 bases and J lost 8, with 5 bases in between. CDR3 region: CAISVQEAFF. The CDR3 nucleotides are TGTGCCATCAGTGTCCAGGAAGCTTTCTTT.

The J gene is TRBJ2-2, the V gene TRBV5-1; weak D call: TRBD2 (5 bases). There are 13 residues in the CDR3. From germline, CDR1 is SGHRS and CDR2 YFSETQ. Trimming stripped 5 bases from V and 3 bases from J, with 8 bases between. CDR3 sequence reads: CASRTGDTGELFF. Written as DNA, the CDR3 is TGCGCCAGCAGAACCGGGGACACCGGGGAGCTGTTTTTT.

The chain couples TRBV7-2 to TRBJ2-7; 7 bases fit TRBD2. This CDR3 is built from 15 residues. CDR1 and CDR2 from the germline V gene are SGHTA and FQGNSA. V dropped 5 bases and J dropped 1; count of bases not matched to a gene: 8. The CDR3 here is CASSGRTSRSYEQYF. The CDR3 region has the DNA TGTGCCAGCAGCGGCCGGACTAGTCGGTCCTACGAGCAGTACTTC. Using reference TRBV7-2 and TRBJ2-7 for the parts outside the CDR3, the full variable domain is GAGVSQSPSNKVTEKGKDVELRCDPISGHTALYWYRQSLGQGLEFLIYFQGNSAPDKSGLPSDRFSAERTGGSVSTLTIQRTQQEDSAVYLCASSGRTSRSYEQYFGPGTRLTVT.

The rearrangement uses TRBV6-5 and TRBJ2-1; TRBD1 or TRBD2 may be the D gene (5 bases each). The CDR3 spans 15 residues. V shed 2 bases and J shed 8 bases, with 16 bases lying between them. Germline CDR1 MNHEY, CDR2 SVGAGI. CDR3: CASSYDEGPPDEQFF. In DNA, the CDR3 is TGTGCCAGCAGTTACGACGAGGGACCCCCCGATGAGCAGTTCTTC.

There are a few counts of this clonotype. This chain connects TRBV7-6 to TRBJ2-3, with D maybe TRBD2 (6 bases). Germline assignment: CDR1 SGHVS and CDR2 FNYEAQ. Trimming cost V 4 bases and J 5 bases, with 16 bases left between them. This CDR3 is 15 amino acids long. The CDR3 here is CASSSASDGGDTQYF. DNA for the CDR3: TGTGCCAGCAGCTCCGCTAGCGATGGTGGAGATACGCAGTATTTT. The entire variable domain, with the rest obtained from reference TRBV7-6 and TRBJ2-3, is as follows: GAGVSQSPRYKVTKRGQDVALRCDPISGHVSLYWYRQALGQGPEFLTYFNYEAQQDKSGLPNDRFSAERPEGSISTLTIQRTEQRDSAMYRCASSSASDGGDTQYFGPGTRLTVL.

The gene calls are TRBV3-1 and TRBJ2-1; D is perhaps TRBD1 or TRBD2 (6 bases each). From germline, CDR1 is LGHDT and CDR2 YNNKEL (reference sequence). Trimming removed 1 base from V and 1 base from J, with 17 bases in between. The CDR3 length is 18 residues. The CDR3 spells CASSQVGGRKGSYNEQFF. CDR3 nucleotide sequence: TGTGCCAGCAGCCAAGTAGGGGGGAGGAAGGGTTCCTACAATGAGCAGTTCTTC.

The rearrangement uses TRBV14 and TRBJ2-3; unclear D gene. The V end lost 1 base, the J end lost 4 bases, and 21 bases lay between the germline ends. The CDR3 runs to 18 residues. Germline V gene data show CDR1 as SGHDN and CDR2 as FVKESK. CDR3 protein: CASSQGRRSSVSADTQYF. DNA of the CDR3: TGTGCCAGCAGCCAAGGCCGGCGAAGTTCAGTTTCGGCAGATACGCAGTATTTT.

The genes are TRBV7-9 and TRBJ2-7; 12 nucleotides line up with TRBD2. The CDR3 contains 14 residues. The germline V gene has CDR1 SEHNR and CDR2 FQNEAQ (reference sequence). Trimming took 5 bases from V and 7 from J; bases not matched to a gene: 6. The CDR3 loop is CASSQLAGGYEQYF. CDR3 coding DNA: TGTGCCAGCAGCCAACTAGCGGGAGGATATGAGCAGTACTTC.

This clonotype was seen a handful of times. The chain links TRBV24-1 to TRBJ2-1; 11 bases are a match to TRBD2. After removal of 3 bases from V and 8 bases from J, the junction contained 5 bases not matched to a gene. Germline CDR1 and CDR2: KGHDR and SFDVKD. This CDR3 has 15 residues. The CDR3 coding sequence is TGTGCCACCAGTGATCCTAGCGGGAGGTTTCATGAGCAGTTCTTC. As protein: CATSDPSGRFHEQFF.

This clonotype was detected only a few times. J is TRBJ2-7 and V is TRBV7-3; D uncertain. Trimming removed 5 bases at V and 0 bases at J, with 11 bases between. The CDR3 consists of 14 residues. Germline V CDR1 and CDR2: SGHTA, FQGTGA. CDR3 sequence reads: CASSPVGTSYEQYF. The CDR3 DNA sequence: TGTGCCAGCAGCCCTGTGGGAACCTCCTACGAGCAGTACTTC. The complete variable domain, with remaining parts taken from reference TRBV7-3 and TRBJ2-7, reads GAGVSQTPSNKVTEKGKYVELRCDPISGHTALYWYRQSLGQGPEFLIYFQGTGAADDSGLPNDRFFAVRPEGSVSTLKIQRTERGDSAVYLCASSPVGTSYEQYFGPGTRLTVT.

This clonotype was recorded at least ten times. The chain couples TRBV20-1 to TRBJ2-7, with 7 bases aligning to TRBD1. The CDR3 loop spans 15 amino acids. Trimming at V came to 3 bases and at J to 2 bases, leaving 10 bases not matched to a gene. Germline CDR1 and CDR2: DFQATT and SNEGSKA (reference sequence). The CDR3 loop is CSASGDSEFTYEQYF. CDR3 coding DNA: TGCAGTGCTAGTGGGGACAGCGAATTCACCTACGAGCAGTACTTC.

This clonotype came up a few times. The chain joins TRBV6-5 to TRBJ2-5; TRBD2 aligns across 12 bases. CDR3 length: 17 amino acids. The trim removed 4 bases at V and 5 bases at J, leaving 11 bases unmatched. Germline-derived CDR1 and CDR2 are MNHEY and SVGAGI. The CDR3, as DNA: TGTGCCAGCAGTTTTCCCCTAGCGGGAGGGCCTAAGGAGACCCAGTACTTC. Translated: CASSFPLAGGPKETQYF.

The gene calls are TRBV5-1 and TRBJ2-5; 7 bases line up with TRBD1. Trimming cost V 4 bases and J 2 bases; bases outside gene matches: 2. Germline CDR1 and CDR2: SGHRS and YFSETQ. CDR3 size: 13 residues. CDR3 loop: CASSMDRQETQYF. CDR3 bases: TGCGCCAGCAGCATGGACAGGCAAGAGACCCAGTACTTC.

This clonotype was detected a few times. This chain connects TRBV10-3 to TRBJ2-3; TRBD2 matches 11 bases. The V segment lost 5 bases and the J segment 0 bases; nucleotides outside the gene matches: 4. The CDR3 contains 16 residues. Germline values: CDR1 ENHRY, CDR2 SYGVKD. The CDR3: CAISSLAGGSTDTQYF. For the CDR3, the DNA is TGTGCCATCAGTTCTCTAGCGGGGGGAAGCACAGATACGCAGTATTTT.

This clonotype was seen a handful of times. The CDR3 bases are TGTGCCAGCAGCTTAACACCGGGACTGCTTCCCAATGAGCAGTTCTTC. Its protein product is CASSLTPGLLPNEQFF. This chain links TRBV11-2 with TRBJ2-1; perhaps TRBD2 as D (6 bases). This CDR3 comprises 16 residues. V gave up 2 bases and J gave up 6 bases, with 17 bases separating them. CDR1 and CDR2 (germline): SGHAT, FQNNGV. The variable domain in full, with the rest retrieved from reference TRBV11-2 and TRBJ2-1, is EAGVAQSPRYKIIEKRQSVAFWCNPISGHATLYWYQQILGQGPKLLIQFQNNGVVDDSQLPKDRFSAERLKGVDSTLKIQPAKLEDSAVYLCASSLTPGLLPNEQFFGPGTRLTVL.

This clonotype was seen repeatedly, ten times or more. The chain carries TRBV6-2 or TRBV6-3 and TRBJ2-7; D tentatively reads TRBD1 or TRBD2 (5 bases each). The germline V and J ends were trimmed by 2 bases and 1 base, with 9 bases remaining between them. CDR3 length: 14 amino acids. The germline V gene encodes CDR1 MNHEY and CDR2 SVGEGT. The CDR3: CASSYRDGSYEQYF. DNA of the CDR3: TGTGCCAGCAGTTACCGGGACGGTTCCTACGAGCAGTACTTC.

The genes are TRBV18 and TRBJ2-7; 8 bases match TRBD1. The CDR3 is made up of 18 amino acids. The germline V gene has CDR1 KGHSH and CDR2 LQKENI. With 4 bases clipped from V and 3 bases from J, the junction kept 17 bases outside the gene matches. The CDR3 protein is CASSQTDRGPHLIYEQYF. The CDR3 region has the DNA TGTGCCAGCTCACAAACCGACAGGGGTCCCCACCTGATCTACGAGCAGTACTTC.

V and J are TRBV29-1 and TRBJ2-7; weak D call: TRBD2 (8 bases). Trimming pared 5 bases from V and 2 bases from J, leaving 16 bases between. The germline CDR1 and CDR2 sequences are SQVTM and ANQGSEA. This CDR3 comprises 14 residues. CDR3 sequence reads: CSVRLATGTYEQYF. The DNA of the CDR3 is TGCAGCGTTCGACTAGCGACAGGGACCTACGAGCAGTACTTC.

This clonotype has at least ten counts. Here the CDR3 reads CSVGEGGLYGYTF. The CDR3 DNA is TGCAGCGTTGGGGAGGGGGGCCTCTATGGCTACACCTTC. The chain uses TRBV29-1 and TRBJ1-2, with D tentatively TRBD1 (6 bases). The CDR3 is made up of 13 amino acids. V was clipped by 4 bases and J by 4 bases, with 13 bases between them. Germline CDR1 and CDR2: SQVTM and ANQGSEA.

Many counts were recorded for this clonotype. This chain links TRBV29-1 with TRBJ2-2; 9 bases align to TRBD1. The ends lost 5 bases at V and 8 bases at J; junction bases unmatched: 3. The CDR3 covers 12 residues. The germline V gene encodes CDR1 SQVTM and CDR2 ANQGSEA. CDR3 protein: CSVRTGAGELFF. Written as DNA, the CDR3 is TGCAGCGTTAGGACAGGGGCAGGGGAGCTGTTTTTT.

This clonotype was seen more than once but under ten times. This chain connects TRBV27 to TRBJ1-5; 9 bases fit TRBD1. Germline trimming cut 3 bases from V and 6 bases from J; bases unmatched to any gene: 3. This CDR3 has 14 residues. The germline CDR1 and CDR2 sequences are MNHEY and SMNVEV (reference sequence). CDR3 amino acids: CASSFGTGIQPQHF. The CDR3 DNA sequence: TGTGCCAGCAGTTTTGGGACAGGGATTCAGCCCCAGCATTTT.

This clonotype was seen repeatedly, ten times or more. This sequence joins TRBV7-9 and TRBJ1-1; D gene ambiguous. The CDR3 totals 14 residues. V lost 2 bases and J 5 bases, leaving 12 bases between the germline ends. Germline V gene lookup returns CDR1 SEHNR and CDR2 FQNEAQ (reference sequence). The CDR3 bases are TGTGCCAGCAGCTTATCCGGCAGGCATACTGAAGCTTTCTTT. Its protein product is CASSLSGRHTEAFF.